What follows are 10 T cell receptor beta chains derived from one specimen sequenced in a study of T cell responses to AZD1222 COVID-19 vaccine. Measured with immunoSEQ multiplex PCR; TCRdb has only the in-frame clones, and not every one. This table has around 180,000 clones, almost 90% appearing once. Sample: peripheral blood, taken on day 0 of AZD1222 vaccination. The receptors were gathered from an adult in good health.

The chain combines TRBV7-2 with TRBJ1-1; D unresolved. CDR1 and CDR2 from the germline V gene are SGHTA and FQGNSA. CDR3 length: 11 amino acids. Trimming left V 7 bases short and J 6 bases short, with 9 bases between. This CDR3 is CASILPSEAFF. The CDR3 coding sequence is TGTGCCAGCATCCTACCCTCTGAAGCTTTCTTT.

The CDR3 DNA sequence: TGTGCCAGCAGCTTTACGTATAGCAATCAGCCCCAGCATTTT. This sequence encodes CASSFTYSNQPQHF. The gene calls are TRBV5-5 and TRBJ1-5, with no clear D. Per the germline V gene, CDR1 is SGHKS and CDR2 is YYEKEE (reference sequence). Trimming took off 2 bases at V and 0 bases at J, with 6 bases between the two ends. CDR3 length equals 14 residues.

V usage is TRBV11-1 and J usage is TRBJ2-5; TRBD1 matches at 9 bases. V lost 5 bases to trimming and J lost 2 bases; unmatched junction nucleotides: 9. The CDR3 has 16 amino acids. Germline CDR1 SGHAT, CDR2 FQDESV (reference sequence). The CDR3 here is CASSPSRQGVQETQYF. In DNA form, the CDR3 reads TGTGCCAGCAGCCCGTCCCGACAGGGGGTTCAAGAGACCCAGTACTTC. The variable domain in full, with the rest retrieved from reference TRBV11-1 and TRBJ2-5, is EAEVAQSPRYKITEKSQAVAFWCDPISGHATLYWYRQILGQGPELLVQFQDESVVDDSQLPKDRFSAERLKGVDSTLKIQPAELGDSAMYLCASSPSRQGVQETQYFGPGTRLLVL.

V and J are TRBV4-2 and TRBJ1-1, with unresolved D. The V gene's germline CDR1 is LGHNA and CDR2 YNFKEQ. The germline V and J ends were trimmed by 3 bases and 6 bases, with 11 bases remaining between them. This CDR3 is built from 13 residues. The CDR3 is CASSQLKAAEAFF. Here the CDR3 DNA reads TGTGCCAGCAGCCAGCTCAAGGCCGCTGAAGCTTTCTTT.

The chain links TRBV9 to TRBJ2-2; the match to TRBD2 covers 8 bases. With 0 bases clipped from V and 8 bases from J, the junction kept 9 bases outside the gene matches. The CDR3 spans 16 residues. CDR1 and CDR2 (germline): SGDLS, YYNGEE. CDR3 nucleotide sequence: TGTGCCAGCAGCGTAGTCCCGGGGGGGCCTTCTGGGGAGCTGTTTTTT. It encodes CASSVVPGGPSGELFF.

The chain recombines TRBV10-3 with TRBJ1-1; D remains unclear. The germline CDR1 and CDR2 sequences are ENHRY and SYGVKD. V was cut by 3 bases and J by 3 bases, with 8 bases left in between. The CDR3 runs to 13 residues. CDR3 in amino acids: CAISDWTDTEAFF. The CDR3 nucleotides read TGTGCCATCAGTGATTGGACCGACACTGAAGCTTTCTTT.

The V call is TRBV11-2, the J call TRBJ2-3; D is unresolved. From germline, CDR1 is SGHAT and CDR2 FQNNGV. V lost 0 bases to trimming and J lost 7 bases, with 8 bases between them. The CDR3 runs to 13 residues. CDR3: CASSLDHGNTQYF. The CDR3 DNA is TGTGCCAGCAGCTTAGATCATGGCAATACGCAGTATTTT.

The V gene is TRBV6-5, the J gene TRBJ1-6; D not certain. There are 15 residues in the CDR3. V gave up 2 bases and J gave up 5 bases, with 10 bases separating them. Per germline, CDR1 MNHEY and CDR2 SVGAGI. CDR3 coding DNA: TGTGCCAGCAGTTACCACAAGCCTGATAATTCACCCCTCCACTTT. It codes for CASSYHKPDNSPLHF.

The chain has TRBV30 and TRBJ2-1; TRBD1 might be the D (6 bases). This CDR3 spans 14 amino acids. The ends were cut back, 3 bases at V and 7 bases at J, with 16 bases in the middle. Germline loops: CDR1 GTSNPN, CDR2 SVGIG (reference sequence). The CDR3 spells CAWRVQGGRNEQFF. The CDR3, as DNA: TGTGCCTGGAGAGTACAGGGTGGAAGGAATGAGCAGTTCTTC.

As DNA, the CDR3 is TGTGCCAGCAGCTTCGTCGACAGGGGAAACTACACCTTC. As protein: CASSFVDRGNYTF. J is TRBJ1-2 and V is TRBV7-8; 8 bases match TRBD1. This CDR3 comprises 13 residues. Trimming at V came to 3 bases and at J to 10 bases, leaving 7 bases not matched to a gene. The germline V gene encodes CDR1 SGHVS and CDR2 FQNEAQ.